This note documents a single T cell receptor (beta chain) sequence. This specimen belongs to a study of blood T cell repertoires in COVID-19. Study as a whole: The United States, Italy and Spain were the sources of the acute and convalescent COVID-19 samples.

TCRdb keeps only in-frame clones here, not all; method: immunoSEQ multiplex PCR. This sample carries under 450,000 clones, about 88% of them seen once, and the ten largest clones take about 7%. After removal of 1 base from V and 7 bases from J, the junction contained 2 bases not matched to a gene. The CDR3 consists of 14 residues. CDR1 is SGHRS and CDR2 is YFSETQ in the germline V gene. Input material: peripheral blood. The chain employs TRBV5-1 and TRBJ2-1; 10 bases are a match to TRBD2. This receptor was identified in a woman aged 60-75 years with COVID-19, enrolled during active disease. The CDR3 nucleotides read TGCGCCAGCAGCTTGACTAGCGGGGCGAATGAGCAGTTCTTC. It yields the protein CASSLTSGANEQFF.